The entry below gives a single T cell receptor beta chain sequence along with its context. The CDR3 covers 13 residues. Germline CDR1 reads MNHEY; CDR2 reads SMNVEV (reference sequence). V was shortened by 5 bases and J by 2 bases, with 10 bases between the two germline ends. This record belongs to a study of CD8 T cells in Susac syndrome. RNA was extracted with the RNeasy kit, and a quantity of about 0.45 to 1 ug was reverse transcribed using random hexamers. MiXCR, applied by TCRdb to the immunoSEQ multiplex PCR reads, yields one record per CDR3 protein. Among some 120,000 distinct CDR3 sequences listed, nearly 95% were seen once.

Sequenced sample: CD4+ T cells from PBMCs. The receptor's source is a human donor in good health. The rearrangement joins TRBV27 to TRBJ2-7; the D gene is possibly TRBD1 (6 bases). CDR3 bases: TGTGCCAGCAGTGGTCGGACAGCCTACGAGCAGTACTTC. Residues: CASSGRTAYEQYF.